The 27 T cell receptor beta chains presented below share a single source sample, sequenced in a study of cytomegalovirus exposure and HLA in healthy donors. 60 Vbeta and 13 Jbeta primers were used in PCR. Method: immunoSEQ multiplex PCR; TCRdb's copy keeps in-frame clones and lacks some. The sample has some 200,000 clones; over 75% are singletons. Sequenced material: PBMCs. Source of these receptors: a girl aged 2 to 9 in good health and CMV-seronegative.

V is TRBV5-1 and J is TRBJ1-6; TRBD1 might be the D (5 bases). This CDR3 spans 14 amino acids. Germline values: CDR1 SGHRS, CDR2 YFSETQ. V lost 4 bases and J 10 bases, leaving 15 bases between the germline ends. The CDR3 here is CASSALGGDSPLHF. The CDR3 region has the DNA TGCGCCAGCAGCGCATTGGGGGGGGACTCACCCCTCCACTTT.

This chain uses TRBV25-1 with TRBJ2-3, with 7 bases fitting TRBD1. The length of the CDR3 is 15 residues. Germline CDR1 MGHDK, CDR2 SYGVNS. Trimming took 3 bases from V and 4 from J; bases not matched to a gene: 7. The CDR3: CASSDRGRHADTQYF. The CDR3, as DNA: TGTGCCAGCAGTGATAGGGGGCGACACGCAGATACGCAGTATTTT.

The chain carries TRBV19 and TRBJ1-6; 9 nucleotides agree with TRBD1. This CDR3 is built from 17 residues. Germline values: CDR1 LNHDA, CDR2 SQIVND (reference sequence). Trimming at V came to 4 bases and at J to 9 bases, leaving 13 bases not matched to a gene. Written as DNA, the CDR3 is TGTGCCAGTAGTAGATCAACAGGGGGCGAGGCTTTTTCACCCCTCCACTTT. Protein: CASSRSTGGEAFSPLHF.

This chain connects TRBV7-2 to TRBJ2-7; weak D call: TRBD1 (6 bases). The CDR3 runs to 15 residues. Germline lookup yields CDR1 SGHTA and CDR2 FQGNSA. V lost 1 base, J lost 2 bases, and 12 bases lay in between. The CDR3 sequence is CASSLVGTPTYEQYF. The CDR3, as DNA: TGTGCCAGCAGCTTAGTAGGGACACCTACCTACGAGCAGTACTTC.

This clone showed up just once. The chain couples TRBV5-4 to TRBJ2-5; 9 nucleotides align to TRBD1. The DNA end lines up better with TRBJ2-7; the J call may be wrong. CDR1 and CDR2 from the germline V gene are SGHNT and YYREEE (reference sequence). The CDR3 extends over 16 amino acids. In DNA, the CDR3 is TGTGCCAGCAGCTCGCAACTACAGGGGGCGCGGGACGAGCAGTACTTC. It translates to CASSSQLQGARDEQYF.

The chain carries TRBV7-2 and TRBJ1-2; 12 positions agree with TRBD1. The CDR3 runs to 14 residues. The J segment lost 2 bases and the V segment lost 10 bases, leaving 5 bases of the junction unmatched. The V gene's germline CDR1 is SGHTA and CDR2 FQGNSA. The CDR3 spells CATPGQGANYGYTF. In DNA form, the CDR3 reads TGTGCCACACCGGGACAGGGGGCAAACTATGGCTACACCTTC.

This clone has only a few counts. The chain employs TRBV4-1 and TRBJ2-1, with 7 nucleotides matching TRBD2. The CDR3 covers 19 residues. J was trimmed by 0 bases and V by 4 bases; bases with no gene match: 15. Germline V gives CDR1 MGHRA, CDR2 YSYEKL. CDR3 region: CASSLLPRSGGGSYNEQFF. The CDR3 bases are TGCGCCAGCAGCCTCCTCCCCCGGTCAGGCGGGGGCTCCTACAATGAGCAGTTCTTC.

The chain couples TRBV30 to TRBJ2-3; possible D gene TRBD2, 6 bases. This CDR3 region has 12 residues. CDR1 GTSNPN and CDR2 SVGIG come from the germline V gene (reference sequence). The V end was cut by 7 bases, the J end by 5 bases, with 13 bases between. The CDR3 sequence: CASELGRDTQYF. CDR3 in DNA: TGTGCCTCGGAACTCGGGAGAGATACGCAGTATTTT.

The DNA for the CDR3 is TGCGCCAGCAGCTTGCTAGCGGGGGGCCTCATGAGCACCCAGTACTTC. Translation gives CASSLLAGGLMSTQYF. The V call is TRBV5-1, the J call TRBJ2-5, with 11 bases identical to TRBD2. V was clipped by 1 base and J by 8 bases; unmatched bases: 10. Germline loops: CDR1 SGHRS, CDR2 YFSETQ. The CDR3 runs 16 residues.

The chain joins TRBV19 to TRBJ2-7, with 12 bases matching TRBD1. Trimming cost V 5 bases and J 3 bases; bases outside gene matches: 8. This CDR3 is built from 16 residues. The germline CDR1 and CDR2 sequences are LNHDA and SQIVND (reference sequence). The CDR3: CASSASGTGGIYEQYF. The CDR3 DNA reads TGTGCCAGTAGTGCCTCAGGGACAGGGGGCATCTACGAGCAGTACTTC.

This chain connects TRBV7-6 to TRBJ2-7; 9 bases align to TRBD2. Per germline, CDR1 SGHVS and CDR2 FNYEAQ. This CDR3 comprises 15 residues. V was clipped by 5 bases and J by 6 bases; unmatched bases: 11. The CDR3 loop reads CASSPVAGGPSEQYF. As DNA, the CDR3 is TGTGCCAGCAGCCCAGTGGCGGGAGGGCCGAGCGAGCAGTACTTC.

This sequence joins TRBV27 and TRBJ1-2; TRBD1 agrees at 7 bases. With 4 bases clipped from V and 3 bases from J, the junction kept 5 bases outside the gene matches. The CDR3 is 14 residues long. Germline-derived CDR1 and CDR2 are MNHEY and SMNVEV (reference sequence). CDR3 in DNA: TGTGCCAGCAGTTCCCTCGGGACAGACTATGGCTACACCTTC. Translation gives CASSSLGTDYGYTF.

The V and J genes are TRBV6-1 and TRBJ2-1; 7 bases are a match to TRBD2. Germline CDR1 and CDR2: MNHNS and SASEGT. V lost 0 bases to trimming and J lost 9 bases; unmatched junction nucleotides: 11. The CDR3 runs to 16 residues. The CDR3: CASSEAVWEGGSEQFF. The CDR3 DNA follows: TGTGCCAGCAGTGAAGCGGTGTGGGAGGGAGGGAGTGAGCAGTTCTTC.

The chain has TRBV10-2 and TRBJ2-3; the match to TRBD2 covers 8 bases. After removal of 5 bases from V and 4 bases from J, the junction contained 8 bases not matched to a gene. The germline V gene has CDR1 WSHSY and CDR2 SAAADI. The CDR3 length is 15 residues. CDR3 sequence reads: CASSPGTSAADTQYF. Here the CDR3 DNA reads TGCGCCAGCAGTCCCGGGACTAGTGCTGCAGATACGCAGTATTTT.

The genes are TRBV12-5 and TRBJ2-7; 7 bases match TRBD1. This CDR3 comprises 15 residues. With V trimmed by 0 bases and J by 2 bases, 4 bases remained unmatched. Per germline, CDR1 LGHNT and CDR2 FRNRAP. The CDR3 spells CASGLVGGRTYEQYF. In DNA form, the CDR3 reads TGTGCTAGTGGTTTGGTAGGGGGCAGGACCTACGAGCAGTACTTC.

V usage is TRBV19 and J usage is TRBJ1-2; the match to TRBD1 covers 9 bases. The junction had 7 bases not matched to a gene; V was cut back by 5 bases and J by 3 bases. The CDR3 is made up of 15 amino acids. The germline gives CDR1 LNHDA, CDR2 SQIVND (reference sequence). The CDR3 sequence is CASSVRQGVDYGYTF. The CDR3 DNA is TGTGCCAGTAGTGTGAGACAGGGGGTCGACTATGGCTACACCTTC.

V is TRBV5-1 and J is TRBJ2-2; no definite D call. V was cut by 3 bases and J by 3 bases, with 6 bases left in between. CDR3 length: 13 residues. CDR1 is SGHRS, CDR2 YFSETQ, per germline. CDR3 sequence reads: CASSSVYTGELFF. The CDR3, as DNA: TGCGCCAGCAGCTCGGTCTACACCGGGGAGCTGTTTTTT.

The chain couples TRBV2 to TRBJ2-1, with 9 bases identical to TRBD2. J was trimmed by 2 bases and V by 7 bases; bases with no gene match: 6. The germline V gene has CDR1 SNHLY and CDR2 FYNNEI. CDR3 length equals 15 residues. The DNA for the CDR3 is TGTGCCAGCATACCTTCTAGCGGGGCCTACAATGAGCAGTTCTTC. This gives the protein CASIPSSGAYNEQFF.

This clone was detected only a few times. DNA of the CDR3: TGTGCCAGCAGCTTAGGTACTCGGGACAACTCCTACGAGCAGTACTTC. It specifies CASSLGTRDNSYEQYF. The chain links TRBV13 to TRBJ2-7; D perhaps matches TRBD1 (6 bases). This CDR3 is built from 16 residues. Germline CDR1 PRHDT, CDR2 FYEKMQ (reference sequence). Trimming shortened V by 0 bases and J by 0 bases, and 12 bases separated the two germline ends.

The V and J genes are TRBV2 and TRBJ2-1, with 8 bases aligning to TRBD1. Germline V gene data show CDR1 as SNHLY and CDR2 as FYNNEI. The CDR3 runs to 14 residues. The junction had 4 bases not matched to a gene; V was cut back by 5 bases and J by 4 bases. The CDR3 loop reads CASSTGTGYNEQFF. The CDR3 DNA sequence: TGTGCCAGCAGTACCGGGACAGGATACAATGAGCAGTTCTTC.

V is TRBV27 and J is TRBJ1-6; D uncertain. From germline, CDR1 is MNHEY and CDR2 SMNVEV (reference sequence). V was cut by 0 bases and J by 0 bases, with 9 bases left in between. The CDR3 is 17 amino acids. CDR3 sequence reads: CASSLSTGSSYNSPLHF. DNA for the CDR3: TGTGCCAGCAGTTTATCGACGGGAAGCTCCTATAATTCACCCCTCCACTTT.

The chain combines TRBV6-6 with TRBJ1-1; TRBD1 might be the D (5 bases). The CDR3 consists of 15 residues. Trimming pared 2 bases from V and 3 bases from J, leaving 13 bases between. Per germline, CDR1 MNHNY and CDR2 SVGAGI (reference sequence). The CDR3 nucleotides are TGTGCCAGCAGTTACGACCGGGGGGGTTACACTGAAGCTTTCTTT. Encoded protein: CASSYDRGGYTEAFF.

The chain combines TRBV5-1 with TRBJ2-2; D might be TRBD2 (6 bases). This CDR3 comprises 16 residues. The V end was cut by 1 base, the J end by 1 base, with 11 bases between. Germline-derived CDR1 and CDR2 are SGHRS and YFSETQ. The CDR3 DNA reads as TGCGCCAGCAGCTTGATGTTGGGGGGGAACACCGGGGAGCTGTTTTTT. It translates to CASSLMLGGNTGELFF.

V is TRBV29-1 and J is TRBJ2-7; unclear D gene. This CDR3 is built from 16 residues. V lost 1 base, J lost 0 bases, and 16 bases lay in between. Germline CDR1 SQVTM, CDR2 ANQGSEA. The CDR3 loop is CSVEGGHLGSSYEQYF. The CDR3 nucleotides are TGCAGCGTTGAAGGTGGCCACTTGGGCAGCTCCTACGAGCAGTACTTC.

CDR3 loop: CASSMTSSGHSTDTQYF. The CDR3 coding sequence is TGTGCCAGCAGCATGACTAGTTCGGGCCATTCCACAGATACGCAGTATTTT. V usage is TRBV5-6 and J usage is TRBJ2-3; D possibly corresponds to TRBD2 (6 bases). V gave up 4 bases and J gave up 2 bases, with 20 bases separating them. Germline V CDR1 and CDR2: SGHDT, YYEEEE. This CDR3 spans 17 amino acids.

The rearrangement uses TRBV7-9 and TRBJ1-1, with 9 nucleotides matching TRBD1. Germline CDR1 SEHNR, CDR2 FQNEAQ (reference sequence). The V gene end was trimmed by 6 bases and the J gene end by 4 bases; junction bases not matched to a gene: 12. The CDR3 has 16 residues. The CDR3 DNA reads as TGTGCCAGCAGACATACCGGGACAGGGCCGTTCACTGAAGCTTTCTTT. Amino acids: CASRHTGTGPFTEAFF.

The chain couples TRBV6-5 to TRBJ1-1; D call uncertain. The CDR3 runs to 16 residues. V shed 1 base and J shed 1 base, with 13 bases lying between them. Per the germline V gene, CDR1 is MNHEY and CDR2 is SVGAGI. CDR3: CASSYYSLTPNTEAFF. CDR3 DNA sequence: TGTGCCAGCAGTTACTATAGCCTAACACCGAACACTGAAGCTTTCTTT.